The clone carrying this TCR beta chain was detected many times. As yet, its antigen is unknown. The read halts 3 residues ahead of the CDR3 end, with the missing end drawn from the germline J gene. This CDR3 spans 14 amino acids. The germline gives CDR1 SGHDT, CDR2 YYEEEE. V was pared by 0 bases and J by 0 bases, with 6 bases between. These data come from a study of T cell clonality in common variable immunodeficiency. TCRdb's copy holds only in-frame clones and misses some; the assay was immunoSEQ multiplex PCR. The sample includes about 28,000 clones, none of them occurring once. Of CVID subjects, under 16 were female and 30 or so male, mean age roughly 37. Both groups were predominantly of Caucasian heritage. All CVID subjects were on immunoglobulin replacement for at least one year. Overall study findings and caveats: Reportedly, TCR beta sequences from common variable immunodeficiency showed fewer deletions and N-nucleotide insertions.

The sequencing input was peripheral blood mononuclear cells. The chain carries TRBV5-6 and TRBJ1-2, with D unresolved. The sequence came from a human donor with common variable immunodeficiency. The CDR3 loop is CASSLVQPNYGYTF. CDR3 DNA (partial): TGTGCCAGCAGCTTGGTACAACCTAACTATGGC.